This T cell receptor beta chain was captured by sequencing in a study of OX40 agonist ivuxolimab in advanced cancers. For the wider study: Ivuxolimab, which targeted the costimulatory receptor OX40 (CD134), was an agonistic, fully human IgG2 monoclonal antibody. Intravenous ivuxolimab was administered to patients every 2 weeks at six dose levels: 0.01, 0.1, 0.3, 1.5, 3 and 10 mg/kg. Among the 52 dose-escalation patients, approximately 20 had hepatocellular carcinoma, around 15 melanoma, 9 renal cell carcinoma and 9 head and neck cancer. In the dose-escalation cohort, approximately 82% of patients were male, and the mean age was roughly 60 years with a range of roughly 23 to 79. Prior anti-PD-1, anti-PD-L1 or anti-CTLA-4 therapy was permitted, and checkpoint inhibitors had been received by about 36% of dose-escalation patients. Partial responses occurred in three dose-escalation patients, of whom one had hepatocellular carcinoma and two had cutaneous melanoma. Peripheral TCRbeta sequencing was intended to test whether TCR sequence diversity was altered and clonal T-cell expansion was caused by ivuxolimab. The paper describes the monotherapy dose-escalation part (N ≈ 52 patients) of the phase I trial of ivuxolimab.

V drops 6 bases and J drops 6 bases, leaving 16 bases in between. According to the germline V gene, CDR1 reads MNHNS and CDR2 reads SASEGT. The CDR3 holds 14 amino acids from the cysteine to the phenylalanine. Here the CDR3 DNA is all that survives: 42 bases in frame from base 1. For sequencing of the TCRbeta CDR3 region, genomic DNA was extracted from the sorted cells. The immunoSEQ Assay was used to sequence the TCRbeta CDR3 regions. The table comes from immuneACCESS by way of TCRdb, which keeps in-frame sequences with V and J called. Part of the clones is missing from these tables; in studies checked, under half for an unresolved V gene and the rest for unknown reasons. Here the sample has over 60,000 clones; 87% occur a single time. Clones ranked in the top ten supply around 2% of the sample. Results the study describes overall, beyond this receptor: Which antigens the clonally expanded peripheral T cells were specific for was not determined. After ivuxolimab, more expanded clones were found on average in CD8+ T cells than in CD4+ T cells. Low levels of normalized T-cell clonal expansion were also seen in some patients who did not respond. At doses of 0.1 to 3.0 mg/kg, clonal expansion of both CD4+ and CD8+ T cells in blood was seen between baseline and week 6. In the 0.1-3.0 mg/kg groups, partial responders were among the patients with the lowest normalized peripheral clonal expansion, particularly in CD8+ T cells.

A word on this clone: Its binding antigen is unknown. The record has no base qualities; no much larger clone is one base away.

The trial excluded patients who had a history of autoimmune disease or were on systemic immunosuppression. In every dose cohort, peripheral blood was drawn for TCR sequencing at baseline, cycle 4 day 1, and cycle 7 day 1. Samples came from an open-label, multicenter, first-in-human phase I dose-escalation trial of ivuxolimab. Adults with locally advanced or metastatic melanoma, renal cell, hepatocellular, or head and neck squamous cell carcinoma were enrolled in the trial. Before TCR sequencing, CD4+ and CD8+ T cells were separately sorted from peripheral blood. Sequencing used CD4+ or CD8+ T cells sorted from blood, obtained in a trial of the OX40 agonist ivuxolimab. The chain was built from TRBV6-1 and TRBJ2-3, with the D gene not clear enough to name. The clonotype comes from an adult with an advanced solid tumor such as melanoma, head and neck, liver or kidney cancer. The bases read TGTGCCAGCAGAATCAGTGGGCCTTCCGATACGCAGTATTTT. It codes for CASRISGPSDTQYF.